A single sample is the source of the 17 T cell receptor beta chains below, sequenced in a study of human T cells and chemical hapten exposure. Time point given: pre-sensitization, week 0. The treatment is: therapeutic diphenylcyclopropenone sensitization with weekly scalp DPC. TCRdb re-analysed the RACE reads in MiXCR, keeping a single row per CDR3 protein. The table records more than 250,000 distinct CDR3 sequences, over 8% of them present only once. The sample here was whole blood, taken in connection with sensitization to the hapten diphenylcyclopropenone (DPC). The receptors originated from a middle-aged woman with alopecia areata. Some clones in this sample may be carry-over from other donors' samples.

The chain links TRBV27 to TRBJ1-5; the match to TRBD1 covers 9 bases. Germline CDR1 reads MNHEY; CDR2 reads SMNVEV (reference sequence). With 5 bases clipped from V and 4 bases from J, the junction kept 6 bases outside the gene matches. The CDR3 is 15 amino acids. CDR3: CASSALTGGNQPQHF. The CDR3 region has the DNA TGTGCCAGCAGTGCCCTGACAGGGGGAAATCAGCCCCAGCATTTT.

The V and J genes are TRBV29-1 and TRBJ2-7, with unresolved D. The CDR3 totals 17 residues. From germline, CDR1 is SQVTM and CDR2 ANQGSEA. The V end lost 1 base, the J end lost 4 bases, and 23 bases lay between the germline ends. CDR3 amino acids: CSVEGRRTLDQEYEQYF. CDR3 sequence (DNA): TGCAGCGTTGAAGGCCGGCGGACGCTGGACCAGGAGTACGAGCAGTACTTC.

This clonotype was counted between two and nine times. The V and J genes are TRBV20-1 and TRBJ1-2, with D perhaps matching TRBD1 (5 bases). Germline assignment: CDR1 DFQATT and CDR2 SNEGSKA (reference sequence). V lost 6 bases, J lost 8 bases, and 19 bases lay in between. The CDR3 sequence is 13 residues long. The CDR3 loop reads CSAPPRGIDGYTF. CDR3 in DNA: TGCAGTGCCCCGCCTAGGGGAATCGACGGCTACACCTTC.

This clonotype was seen a few times. CDR3 sequence (DNA): TGTGCCAGCAGCATATCCGGGACAGGGAACCACGAGCAGTACTTC. It translates to CASSISGTGNHEQYF. The chain links TRBV7-2 to TRBJ2-7, with 9 bases fitting TRBD1. Looked up from germline, CDR1 is SGHTA and CDR2 is FQGNSA. This CDR3 comprises 15 residues. J lost 5 bases, V lost 5 bases, and 10 bases had no gene match.

Ten or more counts support this clonotype. The chain combines TRBV11-2 with TRBJ2-3; D tentatively fits TRBD1 or TRBD2 (6 bases each). The CDR3 contains 16 residues. V shed 6 bases and J shed 3 bases, with 19 bases lying between them. Looked up from germline, CDR1 is SGHAT and CDR2 is FQNNGV. Here the CDR3 reads CASRARGWRATDTQYF. CDR3 sequence (DNA): TGTGCCAGCAGGGCTAGGGGGTGGAGGGCTACAGATACGCAGTATTTT.

This clonotype has at least ten counts. The chain uses TRBV12-3 or TRBV12-4 and TRBJ1-2, with unresolved D. The CDR3 is 12 amino acids. Trimming removed 5 bases at V and 4 bases at J, with 8 bases between. The CDR3 DNA sequence: TGTGCCAGCAGTCCCCGGGGCTATGGCTACACCTTC. Protein product: CASSPRGYGYTF.

In this sample, this clonotype turned up a few times. The chain has TRBV12-3 or TRBV12-4 and TRBJ1-6; D possibly corresponds to TRBD1 (6 bases). This CDR3 has 14 amino acids. V was cut by 4 bases and J by 6 bases, with 10 bases left in between. DNA for the CDR3: TGTGCCAGCAGTTCGACAGGCTCTAATTCACCCCTCCACTTT. This gives the protein CASSSTGSNSPLHF.

The sample holds a few counts of this clonotype. V is TRBV11-2 and J is TRBJ2-1, with no clear D. CDR3 length: 11 residues. V lost 5 bases and J lost 10, with 9 bases in between. Germline lookup yields CDR1 SGHAT and CDR2 FQNNGV. The CDR3: CASSLHEEQFF. The CDR3, as DNA: TGTGCCAGCAGCCTTCATGAGGAGCAGTTCTTC.

The genes are TRBV3-1 and TRBJ1-2; no clear D. CDR3 size: 16 residues. Per the germline V gene, CDR1 is LGHDT and CDR2 is YNNKEL (reference sequence). Between the trimmed V and J ends, which lost 1 base and 8 bases, there was a span of 20 bases. CDR3 coding DNA: TGTGCCAGCAGCCAAGCAACCGTTTGGACGGGGAGAGGCTACACCTTC. Its translation is CASSQATVWTGRGYTF.

This clonotype was seen only a few times. CDR3 in amino acids: CSAPKTSHRGRGHEQFF. CDR3 nucleotides: TGCAGTGCTCCGAAGACGTCCCACAGGGGTCGAGGCCATGAGCAGTTCTTC. The chain combines TRBV20-1 with TRBJ2-1; 7 nucleotides match TRBD1. Germline CDR1 and CDR2: DFQATT and SNEGSKA (reference sequence). This CDR3 is 17 amino acids long. V lost 5 bases to trimming and J lost 8 bases; unmatched junction nucleotides: 21.

The chain joins TRBV7-9 to TRBJ2-3; tentatively, D is TRBD2 (6 bases). Germline V gene lookup returns CDR1 SEHNR and CDR2 FQNEAQ (reference sequence). Trimming shortened V by 6 bases and J by 0 bases, and 13 bases separated the two germline ends. The CDR3 has 15 amino acids. This CDR3 reads CASSAWSGSTDTQYF. CDR3 nucleotide sequence: TGTGCCAGCAGTGCGTGGAGCGGGAGCACAGATACGCAGTATTTT.

This clonotype was found a few times. The chain carries TRBV6-6 and TRBJ1-1, with D unclear. CDR3 length: 14 amino acids. Trimming removed 2 bases from V and 4 bases from J, with 11 bases in between. Per germline, CDR1 MNHNY and CDR2 SVGAGI (reference sequence). CDR3 protein: CASSYPEGGTEAFF. In DNA form, the CDR3 reads TGTGCCAGCAGTTACCCAGAGGGAGGCACTGAAGCTTTCTTT.

This chain uses TRBV7-3 with TRBJ2-2, with D unclear. This CDR3 has 14 amino acids. The germline V gene has CDR1 SGHTA and CDR2 FQGTGA. V gave up 5 bases and J gave up 6 bases, with 13 bases separating them. The CDR3 sequence: CASSPDPIPGELFF. CDR3 DNA sequence: TGTGCCAGCAGCCCCGACCCTATTCCCGGGGAGCTGTTTTTT.

This chain uses TRBV12-3 or TRBV12-4 with TRBJ2-7, with a tentative D call TRBD2 (6 bases). The CDR3 length is 14 residues. V lost 3 bases and J lost 3, with 12 bases in between. The CDR3 is CASSFAGTHYEQYF. The CDR3 coding sequence is TGTGCCAGCAGTTTTGCGGGGACCCACTACGAGCAGTACTTC.

The sample holds a few counts of this clonotype. The chain carries TRBV27 and TRBJ1-1; D uncertain. Germline V gene lookup returns CDR1 MNHEY and CDR2 SMNVEV (reference sequence). The germline V and J ends were trimmed by 7 bases and 11 bases, with 29 bases remaining between them. CDR3 length: 16 residues. The CDR3 coding sequence is TGTGCCAGCATTGGCGATCCTTCGACTCGGAAGATTGGCGCTTTCTTT. It codes for CASIGDPSTRKIGAFF.

This clonotype turned up a few times. The CDR3, as DNA: TGTGCCAGCAGGATGTCGACAGGAACAGATACGCAGTATTTT. Amino acid sequence: CASRMSTGTDTQYF. The rearrangement uses TRBV7-2 and TRBJ2-3; D might be TRBD1 (6 bases). From germline, CDR1 is SGHTA and CDR2 FQGNSA. Trimming removed 6 bases from V and 3 bases from J, with 13 bases in between. This CDR3 comprises 14 residues. Based on the CDR3 plus reference TRBV7-2 and TRBJ2-3, the full variable domain is GAGVSQSPSNKVTEKGKDVELRCDPISGHTALYWYRQSLGQGLEFLIYFQGNSAPDKSGLPSDRFSAERTGGSVSTLTIQRTQQEDSAVYLCASRMSTGTDTQYFGPGTRLTVL.

This chain uses TRBV30 with TRBJ1-5; D uncertain. V was clipped by 5 bases and J by 5 bases, with 13 bases between them. The CDR3 length is 13 residues. Germline CDR1 is GTSNPN and CDR2 is SVGIG (reference sequence). CDR3 DNA sequence: TGTGCCTGGGGAGAGAACGGGGATCAGCCCCAGCATTTT. Its translation is CAWGENGDQPQHF.